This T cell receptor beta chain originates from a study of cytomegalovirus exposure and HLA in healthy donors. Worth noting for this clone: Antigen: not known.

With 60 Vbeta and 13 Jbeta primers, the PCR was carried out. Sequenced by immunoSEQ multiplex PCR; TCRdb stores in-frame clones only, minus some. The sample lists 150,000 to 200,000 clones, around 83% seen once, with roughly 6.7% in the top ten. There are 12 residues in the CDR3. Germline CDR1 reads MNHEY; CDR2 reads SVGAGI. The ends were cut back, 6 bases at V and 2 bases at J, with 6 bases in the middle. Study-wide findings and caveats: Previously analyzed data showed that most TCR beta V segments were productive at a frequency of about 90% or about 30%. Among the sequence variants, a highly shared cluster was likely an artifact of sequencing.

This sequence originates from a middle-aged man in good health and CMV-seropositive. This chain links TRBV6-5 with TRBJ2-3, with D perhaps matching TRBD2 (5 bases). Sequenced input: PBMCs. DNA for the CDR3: TGTGCCAGCAGCGACTACACAGATACGCAGTATTTT. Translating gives CASSDYTDTQYF.